This T cell receptor (beta chain) was identified during a study of naive and memory T cell subsets. An equimolar mix of two oligonucleotides served as the beta constant-region primer for TRBC1 and TRBC2. Ligated cDNA was amplified by four rounds of PCR with nested alpha and beta constant-region primers and SP2. Via MiXCR, TCRdb re-called the UMI-ligation and nested PCR reads, giving one row per CDR3 protein. This table holds approximately 85,000 distinct CDR3 sequences, around 7% found once. The CDR3 sequence is 13 residues long. Per the germline V gene, CDR1 is SNHLY and CDR2 is FYNNEI. With 6 bases removed from V and 7 bases from J, the gap between germline ends came to 15 bases. Whole-study findings and limits: In naive cells, over 85% of TCR sequences were seen only once. In CD4 and CD8 cells, diversity dropped from naive through EMRA.

Concerning this clonotype itself: Its specificity is unknown.

Sequenced material: central memory CD4+ T cells from blood. The TCR was taken from a human donor in good health. This chain links TRBV2 with TRBJ2-5; possibly TRBD1 for D (5 bases). CDR3 in DNA: TGTGCCAGCAGCGAAAGGGGCATTGTGACCCAGTACTTC. Translated, it gives CASSERGIVTQYF.